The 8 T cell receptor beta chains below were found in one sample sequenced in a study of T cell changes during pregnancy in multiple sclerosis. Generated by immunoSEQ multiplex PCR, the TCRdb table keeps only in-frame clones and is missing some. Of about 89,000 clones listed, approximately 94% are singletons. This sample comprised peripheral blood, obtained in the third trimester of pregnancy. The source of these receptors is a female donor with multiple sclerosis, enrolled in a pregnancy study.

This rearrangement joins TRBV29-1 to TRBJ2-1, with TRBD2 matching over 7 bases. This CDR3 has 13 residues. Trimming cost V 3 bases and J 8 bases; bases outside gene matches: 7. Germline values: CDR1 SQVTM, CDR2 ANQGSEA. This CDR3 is CSVDGLGADEQFF. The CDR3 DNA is TGCAGCGTTGACGGACTAGGGGCGGATGAGCAGTTCTTC.

CDR3 in DNA: TGCGCCAGCAGCCAAGGGGGCGGTAACTATGGCTACACCTTC. It translates to CASSQGGGNYGYTF. The chain employs TRBV4-1 and TRBJ1-2; D is possibly TRBD1 (5 bases). Trimming left V 1 base short and J 1 base short, with 7 bases between. The CDR3 length is 14 residues. Germline V gene sequence: CDR1 MGHRA, CDR2 YSYEKL.

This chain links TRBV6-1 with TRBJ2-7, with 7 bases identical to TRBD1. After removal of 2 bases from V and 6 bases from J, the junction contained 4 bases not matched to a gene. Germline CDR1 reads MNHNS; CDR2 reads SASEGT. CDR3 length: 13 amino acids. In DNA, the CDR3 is TGTGCCAGCAGTGAATGGTCAGGGGGCGAGCAGTACTTC. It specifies CASSEWSGGEQYF.

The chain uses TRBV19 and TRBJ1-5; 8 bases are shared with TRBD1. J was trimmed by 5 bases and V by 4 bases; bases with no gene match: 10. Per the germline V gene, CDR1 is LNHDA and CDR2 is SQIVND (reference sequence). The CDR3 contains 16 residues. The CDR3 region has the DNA TGTGCCAGTAGTACGCCCCTGACAGGGGTTGATCAGCCCCAGCATTTT. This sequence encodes CASSTPLTGVDQPQHF.

CDR3 protein: CASSFQGEGAGELFF. CDR3 DNA: TGTGCCAGCAGTTTCCAGGGGGAAGGTGCCGGGGAGCTGTTTTTT. The chain couples TRBV28 to TRBJ2-2, with 7 bases lining up with TRBD1. J lost 6 bases, V lost 3 bases, and 7 bases had no gene match. The CDR3 consists of 15 residues. Per the germline V gene, CDR1 is MDHEN and CDR2 is SYDVKM.

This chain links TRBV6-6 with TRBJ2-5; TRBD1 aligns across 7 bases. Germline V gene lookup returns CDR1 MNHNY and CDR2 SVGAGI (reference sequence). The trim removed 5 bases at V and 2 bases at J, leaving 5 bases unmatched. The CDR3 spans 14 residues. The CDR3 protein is CASSPTGAQETQYF. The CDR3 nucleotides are TGTGCCAGCAGTCCTACAGGGGCGCAAGAGACCCAGTACTTC.

The CDR3 DNA follows: TGTGCCAGCAGTTTTACAGGGAACGCACCCCTCCACTTT. Translation: CASSFTGNAPLHF. The chain joins TRBV27 to TRBJ1-6, with TRBD1 as a possible D gene (6 bases). Germline CDR1 reads MNHEY; CDR2 reads SMNVEV (reference sequence). V shed 3 bases and J shed 11 bases, with 11 bases lying between them. The CDR3 is made up of 13 amino acids.

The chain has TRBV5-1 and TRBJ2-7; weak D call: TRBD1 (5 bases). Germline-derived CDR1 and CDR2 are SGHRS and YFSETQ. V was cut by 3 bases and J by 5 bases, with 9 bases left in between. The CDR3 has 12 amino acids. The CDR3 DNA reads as TGCGCCAGCAGCTGGGGCCTGGACGAGCAGTACTTC. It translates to CASSWGLDEQYF.